The TCR beta chain under discussion was sequenced for a study of T cells in Graves' hyperthyroidism and ophthalmopathy. This clonotype was recorded once. A single base separates this from a much larger clone, so it may be a read error. TCR beta CDR3 region amplification was performed from RNA transcripts. TCR CDR3 underwent first-round RT-PCR with the HTBI primer set. TCRdb called the multiplex PCR reads again in MiXCR, with one record for every CDR3 protein. The sample lists 500,000 to 750,000 distinct CDR3 sequences, around 45% occurring once. The CDR3 loop spans 16 amino acids. Germline CDR1 and CDR2: LNHDA and SQIVND (reference sequence).

Sequences were obtained from peripheral blood or thyroid tissue (not recorded which). V and J are TRBV19 and TRBJ2-2; 7 bases agree with TRBD2. The TCR sequence derives from a woman aged 18 to 35 with Graves' hyperthyroidism. The chain's CDR3 is CASSIDAREITEELFF. CDR3 bases: TGTGCCAGTAGTATAGATGCGCGGGAGATCACCGAGGAGCTGTTTTTT.